This T cell receptor (beta chain) originates from a study of shared clonotypes between healthy human individuals. This CDR3 contains 15 residues. V dropped 0 bases and J dropped 1 base, with 11 bases sitting between them. The germline gives CDR1 SGDLS, CDR2 YYNGEE. TCRdb's copy holds only in-frame clones and misses some; the assay was immunoSEQ multiplex PCR. The repertoire holds roughly 490,000 clones, with 75% to 85% as singletons. The TCR originated in a woman aged 40-49 years in good health. Some clones in this sample may be carry-over from other donors' samples. The chain is built from TRBV9 and TRBJ2-7; D uncertain. Input material: PBMCs. The CDR3 DNA sequence: TGTGCCAGCAGCGTAGAGCTGGGTCCTTCCTACGAGCAGTACTTC. Its protein is CASSVELGPSYEQYF.